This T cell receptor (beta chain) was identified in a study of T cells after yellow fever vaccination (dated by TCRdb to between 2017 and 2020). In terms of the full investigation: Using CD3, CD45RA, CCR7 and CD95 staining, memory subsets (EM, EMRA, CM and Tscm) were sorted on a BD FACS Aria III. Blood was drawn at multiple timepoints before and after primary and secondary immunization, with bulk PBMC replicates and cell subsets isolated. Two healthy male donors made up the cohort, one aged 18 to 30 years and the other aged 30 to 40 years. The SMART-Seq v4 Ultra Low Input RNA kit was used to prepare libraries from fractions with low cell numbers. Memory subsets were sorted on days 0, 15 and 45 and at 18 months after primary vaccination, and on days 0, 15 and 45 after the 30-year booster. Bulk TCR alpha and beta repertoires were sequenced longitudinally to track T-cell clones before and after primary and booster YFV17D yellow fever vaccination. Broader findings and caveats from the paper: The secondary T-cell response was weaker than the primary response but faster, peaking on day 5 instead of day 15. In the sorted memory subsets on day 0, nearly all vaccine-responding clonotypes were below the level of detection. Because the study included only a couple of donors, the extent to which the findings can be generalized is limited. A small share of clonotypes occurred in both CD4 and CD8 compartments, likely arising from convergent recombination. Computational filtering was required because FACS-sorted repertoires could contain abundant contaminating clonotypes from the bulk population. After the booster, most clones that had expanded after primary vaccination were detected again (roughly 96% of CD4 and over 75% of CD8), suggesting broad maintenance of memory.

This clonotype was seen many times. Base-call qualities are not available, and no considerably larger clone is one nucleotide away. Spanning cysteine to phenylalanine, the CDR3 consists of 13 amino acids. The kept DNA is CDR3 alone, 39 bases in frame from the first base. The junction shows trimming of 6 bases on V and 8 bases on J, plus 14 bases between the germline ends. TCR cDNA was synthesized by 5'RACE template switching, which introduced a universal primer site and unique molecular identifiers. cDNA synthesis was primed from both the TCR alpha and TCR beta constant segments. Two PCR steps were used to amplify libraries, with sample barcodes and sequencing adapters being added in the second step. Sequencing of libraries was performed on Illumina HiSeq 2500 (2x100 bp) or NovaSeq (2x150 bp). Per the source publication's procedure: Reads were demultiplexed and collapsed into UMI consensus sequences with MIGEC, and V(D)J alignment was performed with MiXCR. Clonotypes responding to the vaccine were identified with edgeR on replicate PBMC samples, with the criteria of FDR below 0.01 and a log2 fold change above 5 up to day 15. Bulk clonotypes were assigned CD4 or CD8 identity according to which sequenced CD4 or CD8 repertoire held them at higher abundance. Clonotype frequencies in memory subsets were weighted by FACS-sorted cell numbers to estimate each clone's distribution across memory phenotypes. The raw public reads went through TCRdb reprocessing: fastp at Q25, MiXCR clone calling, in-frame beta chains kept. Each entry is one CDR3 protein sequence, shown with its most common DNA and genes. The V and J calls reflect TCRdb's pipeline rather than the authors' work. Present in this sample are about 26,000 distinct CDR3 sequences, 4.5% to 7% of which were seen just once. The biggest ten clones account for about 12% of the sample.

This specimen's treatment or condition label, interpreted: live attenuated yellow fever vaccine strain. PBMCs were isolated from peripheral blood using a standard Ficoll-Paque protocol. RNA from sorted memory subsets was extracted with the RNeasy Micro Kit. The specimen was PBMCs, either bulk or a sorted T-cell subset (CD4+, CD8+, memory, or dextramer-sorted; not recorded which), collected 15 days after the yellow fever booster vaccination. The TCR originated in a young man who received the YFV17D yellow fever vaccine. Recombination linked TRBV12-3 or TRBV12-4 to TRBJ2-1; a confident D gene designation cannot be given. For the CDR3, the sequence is CASSLTGRDEQFF. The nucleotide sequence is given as TGTGCCAGCAGCCTGACCGGTCGTGATGAGCAGTTCTTC.